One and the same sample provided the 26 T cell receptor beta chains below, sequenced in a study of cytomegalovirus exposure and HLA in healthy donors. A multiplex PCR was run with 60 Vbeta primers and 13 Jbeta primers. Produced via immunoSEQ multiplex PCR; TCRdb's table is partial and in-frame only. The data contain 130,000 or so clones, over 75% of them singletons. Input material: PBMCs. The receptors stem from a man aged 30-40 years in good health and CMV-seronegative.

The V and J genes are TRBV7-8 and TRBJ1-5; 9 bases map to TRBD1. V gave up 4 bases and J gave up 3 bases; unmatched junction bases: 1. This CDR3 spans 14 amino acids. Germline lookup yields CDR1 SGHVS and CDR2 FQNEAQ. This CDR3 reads CASSWTGVNQPQHF. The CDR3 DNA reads TGTGCCAGCAGCTGGACAGGGGTCAATCAGCCCCAGCATTTT.

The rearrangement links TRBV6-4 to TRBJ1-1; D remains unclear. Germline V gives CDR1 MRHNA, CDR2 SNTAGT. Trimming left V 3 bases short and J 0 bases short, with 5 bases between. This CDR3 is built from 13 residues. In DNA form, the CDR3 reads TGTGCCAGCAGTGAACGGGTGAACACTGAAGCTTTCTTT. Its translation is CASSERVNTEAFF.

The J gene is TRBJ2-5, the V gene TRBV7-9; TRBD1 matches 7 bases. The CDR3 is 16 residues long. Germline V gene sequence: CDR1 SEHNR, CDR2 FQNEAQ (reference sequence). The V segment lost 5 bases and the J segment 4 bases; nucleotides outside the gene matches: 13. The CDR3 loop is CASSTTGAKGPETQYF. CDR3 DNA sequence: TGTGCCAGCAGCACAACAGGGGCGAAGGGTCCAGAGACCCAGTACTTC.

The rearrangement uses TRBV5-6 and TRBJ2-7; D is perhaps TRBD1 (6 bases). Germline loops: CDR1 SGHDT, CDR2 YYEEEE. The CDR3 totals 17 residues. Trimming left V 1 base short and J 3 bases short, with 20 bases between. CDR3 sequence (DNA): TGTGCCAGCAGCTTGCCCCAGACAGGTCACTTCCACTACGAGCAGTACTTC. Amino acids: CASSLPQTGHFHYEQYF.

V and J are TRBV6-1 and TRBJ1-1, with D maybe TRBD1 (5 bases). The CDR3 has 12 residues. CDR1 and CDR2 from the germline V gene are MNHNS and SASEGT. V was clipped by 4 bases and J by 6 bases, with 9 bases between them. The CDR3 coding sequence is TGTGCCAGCAGTGGCGGGGCAGCTGAAGCTTTCTTT. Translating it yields CASSGGAAEAFF.

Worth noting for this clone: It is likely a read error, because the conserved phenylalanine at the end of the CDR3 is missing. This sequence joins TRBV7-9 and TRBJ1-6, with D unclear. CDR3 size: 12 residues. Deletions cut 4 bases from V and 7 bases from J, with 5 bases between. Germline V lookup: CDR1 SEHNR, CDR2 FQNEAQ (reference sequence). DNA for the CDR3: TGTGCCAGCAGCTACACGAATTCACCCCTCCACCTT. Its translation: CASSYTNSPLHL.

The CDR3 region has the DNA TGTGCCAGCAGCGGGGGACTAGCGACAGTCGGGGAGCTGTTTTTT. This gives the protein CASSGGLATVGELFF. The gene calls are TRBV9 and TRBJ2-2; TRBD2 agrees at 10 bases. With 3 bases clipped from V and 7 bases from J, the junction kept 6 bases outside the gene matches. Germline assignment: CDR1 SGDLS and CDR2 YYNGEE. The CDR3 covers 15 residues.

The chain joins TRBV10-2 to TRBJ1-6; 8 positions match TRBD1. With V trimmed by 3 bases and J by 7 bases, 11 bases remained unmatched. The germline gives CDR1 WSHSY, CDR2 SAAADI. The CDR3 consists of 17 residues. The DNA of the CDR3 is TGCGCCAGCAGTGATATCTCCGGACAGGGCTGGAATTCACCCCTCCACTTT. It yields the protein CASSDISGQGWNSPLHF.

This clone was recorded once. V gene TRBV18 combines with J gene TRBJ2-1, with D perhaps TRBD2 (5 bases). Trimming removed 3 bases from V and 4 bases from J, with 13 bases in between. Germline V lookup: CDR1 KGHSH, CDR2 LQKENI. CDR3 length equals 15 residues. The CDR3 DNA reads TGTGCCAGCTCACCGTCGAGGGCAGAATACAATGAGCAGTTCTTC. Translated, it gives CASSPSRAEYNEQFF.

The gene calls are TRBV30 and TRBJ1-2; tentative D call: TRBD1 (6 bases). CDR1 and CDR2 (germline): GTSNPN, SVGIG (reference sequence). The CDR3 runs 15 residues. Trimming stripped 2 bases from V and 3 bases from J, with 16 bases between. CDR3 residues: CAWSPSRGKDYGYTF. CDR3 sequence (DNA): TGTGCCTGGAGTCCCTCCAGGGGAAAGGACTATGGCTACACCTTC.

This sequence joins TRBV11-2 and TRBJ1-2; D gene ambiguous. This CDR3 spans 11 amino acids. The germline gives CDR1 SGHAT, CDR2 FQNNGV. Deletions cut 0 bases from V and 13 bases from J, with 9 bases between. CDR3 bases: TGTGCCAGCAGCTTAGACGGGTGGTCCACCTTC. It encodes CASSLDGWSTF.

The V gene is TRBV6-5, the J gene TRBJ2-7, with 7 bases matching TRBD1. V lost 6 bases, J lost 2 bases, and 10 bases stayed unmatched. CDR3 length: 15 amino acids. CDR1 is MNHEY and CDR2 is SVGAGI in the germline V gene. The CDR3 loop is CASRAPGTDPYEQYF. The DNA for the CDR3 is TGTGCCAGCAGGGCCCCCGGGACAGACCCCTACGAGCAGTACTTC.

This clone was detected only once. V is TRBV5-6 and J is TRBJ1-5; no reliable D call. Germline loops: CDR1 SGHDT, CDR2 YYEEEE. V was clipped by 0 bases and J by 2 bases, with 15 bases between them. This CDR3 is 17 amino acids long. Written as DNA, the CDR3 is TGTGCCAGCAGCTTGGGTCCGGGTTTAAATGGCAATCAGCCCCAGCATTTT. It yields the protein CASSLGPGLNGNQPQHF.

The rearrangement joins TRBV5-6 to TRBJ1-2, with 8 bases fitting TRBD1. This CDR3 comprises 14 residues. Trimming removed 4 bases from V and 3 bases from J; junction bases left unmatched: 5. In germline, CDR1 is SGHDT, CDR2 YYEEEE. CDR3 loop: CASSPTGGDYGYTF. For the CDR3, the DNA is TGTGCCAGCAGCCCAACAGGGGGAGACTATGGCTACACCTTC. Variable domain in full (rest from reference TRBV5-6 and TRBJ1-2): DAGVTQSPTHLIKTRGQQVTLRCSPKSGHDTVSWYQQALGQGPQFIFQYYEEEERQRGNFPDRFSGHQFPNYSSELNVNALLLGDSALYLCASSPTGGDYGYTFGSGTRLTVV.

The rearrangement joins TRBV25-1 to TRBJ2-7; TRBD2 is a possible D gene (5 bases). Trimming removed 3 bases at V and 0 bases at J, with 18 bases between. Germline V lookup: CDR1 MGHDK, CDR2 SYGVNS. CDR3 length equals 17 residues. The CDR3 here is CASSELGAGLFSYEQYF. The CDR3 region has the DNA TGTGCCAGCAGTGAGCTCGGTGCGGGCCTATTCTCCTACGAGCAGTACTTC.

The CDR3 reads CASSQEGGFQETQYF. Here the CDR3 DNA reads TGCGCCAGCAGCCAAGAGGGCGGGTTCCAAGAGACCCAGTACTTC. This sequence joins TRBV4-3 and TRBJ2-5; D may be TRBD2 (5 bases). V lost 0 bases, J lost 1 base, and 9 bases lay in between. This CDR3 region has 15 residues. Germline V gives CDR1 LGHNA, CDR2 YSLEER.

The CDR3: CASSSGQVRKETQYF. CDR3 bases: TGCGCCAGCAGTTCCGGACAGGTGAGAAAAGAGACCCAGTACTTC. This chain uses TRBV10-1 with TRBJ2-5, with 7 bases aligning to TRBD1. From germline, CDR1 is WNHNN and CDR2 SYGVQD (reference sequence). This CDR3 spans 15 amino acids. V gave up 5 bases and J gave up 3 bases; unmatched junction bases: 9.

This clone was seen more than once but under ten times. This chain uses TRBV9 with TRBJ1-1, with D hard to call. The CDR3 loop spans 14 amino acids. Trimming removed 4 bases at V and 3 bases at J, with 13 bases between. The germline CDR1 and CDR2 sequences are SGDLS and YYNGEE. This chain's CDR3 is CASSPVGGHTEAFF. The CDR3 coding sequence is TGTGCCAGCAGCCCCGTAGGAGGACACACTGAAGCTTTCTTT.

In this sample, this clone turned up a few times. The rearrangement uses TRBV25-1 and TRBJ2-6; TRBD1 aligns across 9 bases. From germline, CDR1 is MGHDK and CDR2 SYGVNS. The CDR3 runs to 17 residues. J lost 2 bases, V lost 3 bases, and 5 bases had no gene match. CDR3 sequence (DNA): TGTGCCAGCAGTGACCGGGACAGGGACGCTGGGGCCAACGTCCTGACTTTC. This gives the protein CASSDRDRDAGANVLTF.

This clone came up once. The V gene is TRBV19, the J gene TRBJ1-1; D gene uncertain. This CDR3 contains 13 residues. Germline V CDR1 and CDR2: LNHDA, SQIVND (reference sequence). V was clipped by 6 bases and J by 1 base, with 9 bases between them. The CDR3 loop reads CASSSGPNTEAFF. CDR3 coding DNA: TGTGCCAGTAGCTCAGGTCCGAACACTGAAGCTTTCTTT.

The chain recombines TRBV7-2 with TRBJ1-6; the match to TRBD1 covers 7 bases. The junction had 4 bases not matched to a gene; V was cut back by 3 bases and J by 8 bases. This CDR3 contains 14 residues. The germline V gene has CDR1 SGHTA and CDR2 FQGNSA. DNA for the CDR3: TGTGCCAGCAGCTTTACAGGGGTGGATTCACCCCTCCACTTT. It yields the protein CASSFTGVDSPLHF.

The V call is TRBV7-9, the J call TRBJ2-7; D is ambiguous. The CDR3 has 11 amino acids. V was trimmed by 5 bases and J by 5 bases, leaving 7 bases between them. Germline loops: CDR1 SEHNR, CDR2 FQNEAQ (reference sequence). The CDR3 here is CASSLLNEQYF. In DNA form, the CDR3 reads TGTGCCAGCAGCCTCCTAAACGAGCAGTACTTC.

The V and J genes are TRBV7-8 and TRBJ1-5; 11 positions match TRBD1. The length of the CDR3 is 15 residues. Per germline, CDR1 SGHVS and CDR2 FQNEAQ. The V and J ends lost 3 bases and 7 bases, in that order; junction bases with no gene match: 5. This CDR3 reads CASSLGTGGYQPQHF. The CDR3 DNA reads TGTGCCAGCAGCTTGGGGACAGGGGGTTACCAGCCCCAGCATTTT.

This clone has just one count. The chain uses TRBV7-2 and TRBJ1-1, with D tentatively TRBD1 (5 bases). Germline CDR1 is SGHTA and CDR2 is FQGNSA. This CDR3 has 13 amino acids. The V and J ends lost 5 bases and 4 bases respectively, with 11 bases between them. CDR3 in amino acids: CASSPPGGTEAFF. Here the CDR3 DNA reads TGTGCCAGCAGCCCCCCCGGGGGCACTGAAGCTTTCTTT.

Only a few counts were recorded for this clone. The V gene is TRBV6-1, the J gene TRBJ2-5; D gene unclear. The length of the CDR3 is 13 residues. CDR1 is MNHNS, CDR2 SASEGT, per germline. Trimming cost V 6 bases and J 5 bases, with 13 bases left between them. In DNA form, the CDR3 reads TGTGCCAGCAGACGCAGGATCGAGGAGACCCAGTACTTC. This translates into CASRRRIEETQYF.

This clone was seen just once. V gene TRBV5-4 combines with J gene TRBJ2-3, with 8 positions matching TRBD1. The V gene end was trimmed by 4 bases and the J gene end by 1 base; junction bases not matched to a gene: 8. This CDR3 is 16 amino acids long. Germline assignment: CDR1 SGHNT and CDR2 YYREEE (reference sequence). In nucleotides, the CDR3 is TGTGCCAGCAGCCCCGCAGGGGGCCTAGGCACAGATACGCAGTATTTT. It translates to CASSPAGGLGTDTQYF.